The 20 T cell receptor beta chains below were found in one sample sequenced in a study of blood T cells in healthy people across ages. A sample-barcoded 5' primer and a J-beta primer mix were used in a second PCR of roughly 7 to 12 cycles. TCRdb processed the 5' RACE reads anew with MiXCR; each CDR3 protein has one entry. The sample gives roughly 640,000 distinct CDR3 sequences, approximately 30% of which show up once; more than 15% is in the top ten. The sequencing sample was made of blood. These receptors were taken from a woman aged 80 or over in good health.

This clonotype was recorded many times. V gene TRBV6-1 combines with J gene TRBJ2-3; no reliable D call. Germline assignment: CDR1 MNHNS and CDR2 SASEGT. The CDR3 loop spans 12 amino acids. Trimming took off 0 bases at V and 5 bases at J, with 3 bases between the two ends. This CDR3 reads CASSEALDTQYF. CDR3 nucleotide sequence: TGTGCCAGCAGTGAAGCCTTAGATACGCAGTATTTT.

At least ten counts were recorded for this clonotype. The gene calls are TRBV7-8 and TRBJ2-3, with D tentatively TRBD1 (6 bases). Trimming took 5 bases from V and 7 from J, leaving 25 bases between them. Looked up from germline, CDR1 is SGHVS and CDR2 is FQNEAQ. The CDR3 covers 17 residues. CDR3 region: CASSLRGRDTHRNTQYF. The CDR3 bases are TGTGCCAGCAGCCTACGAGGCCGGGACACGCATAGGAATACGCAGTATTTT.

V and J are TRBV19 and TRBJ1-5; TRBD1 is a possible D gene (5 bases). Trimming pared 0 bases from V and 7 bases from J, leaving 10 bases between. Germline V gene data show CDR1 as LNHDA and CDR2 as SQIVND (reference sequence). The CDR3 is 14 amino acids. The chain's CDR3 is CASSIEQAQQPQHF. CDR3 bases: TGTGCCAGTAGTATAGAACAGGCTCAGCAGCCCCAGCATTTT.

Regarding this clonotype: With a much larger clone just one base away, this may be a read error. The chain carries TRBV20-1 and TRBJ2-1, with 8 bases lining up with TRBD1. CDR3 size: 12 residues. Germline V gives CDR1 DFQATT, CDR2 SNEGSKA (reference sequence). CDR3 protein: CRAIQGGSEQFF. CDR3 coding DNA: TGCAGGGCCATACAGGGGGGTAGTGAGCAGTTCTTC.

The CDR3 reads CASSSRRGGDGDTQYF. The CDR3 region has the DNA TGTGCCAGCAGCTCCCGGAGGGGGGGCGACGGGGATACGCAGTATTTT. The chain couples TRBV5-8 to TRBJ2-3, with D possibly matching TRBD2 (7 bases). The V and J ends lost 3 bases and 6 bases respectively, with 20 bases between them. The CDR3 covers 16 residues. The germline V gene has CDR1 SGHTS and CDR2 YDEGEE. The variable domain in full, completed from reference TRBV5-8 and TRBJ2-3, reads EAGVTQSPTHLIKTRGQQATLRCSPISGHTSVYWYQQALGLGLQFLLWYDEGEERNRGNFPPRFSGRQFPNYSSELNVNALELEDSALYLCASSSRRGGDGDTQYFGPGTRLTVL.

This clonotype has a count of ten or more. The chain is built from TRBV5-4 and TRBJ2-1; 8 nucleotides align to TRBD2. This CDR3 region has 15 residues. Germline-derived CDR1 and CDR2 are SGHNT and YYREEE (reference sequence). The ends lost 1 base at V and 8 bases at J; junction bases unmatched: 8. CDR3 protein: CASSLPGGASDEQFF. CDR3 nucleotides: TGTGCCAGCAGCTTGCCCGGGGGGGCCTCAGATGAGCAGTTCTTC.

This clonotype was seen repeatedly, ten times or more. V usage is TRBV7-2 and J usage is TRBJ2-3; D is ambiguous. Germline V gene data show CDR1 as SGHTA and CDR2 as FQGNSA. This CDR3 is built from 14 residues. Between the trimmed V and J ends, which lost 2 bases and 2 bases, there was a span of 8 bases. CDR3 DNA sequence: TGTGCCAGCAGCTTAAGTAGCTACACAGATACGCAGTATTTT. Its translation is CASSLSSYTDTQYF.

The table lists this clonotype with many counts. This rearrangement joins TRBV7-8 to TRBJ2-5, with TRBD1 matching 8 bases. The CDR3 runs to 15 residues. V dropped 5 bases and J dropped 1; count of bases not matched to a gene: 6. Germline assignment: CDR1 SGHVS and CDR2 FQNEAQ. The CDR3 sequence is CASSNRGNLQETQYF. Here the CDR3 DNA reads TGTGCCAGCAGCAACAGGGGGAACCTCCAAGAGACCCAGTACTTC.

The chain has TRBV6-2 or TRBV6-3 and TRBJ2-5; TRBD1 matches 8 bases. J gave up 0 bases and V 6 bases, and 12 bases lay outside the gene matches. The germline V gene encodes CDR1 MNHEY and CDR2 SVGEGT. The CDR3 is made up of 17 amino acids. The CDR3 spells CASRILRDRRNQETQYF. The CDR3 coding sequence is TGTGCCAGCAGAATACTCCGGGACAGGCGAAACCAAGAGACCCAGTACTTC.

This clonotype occurred many times. The V call is TRBV4-2, the J call TRBJ2-3; D is unclear. CDR3 length equals 13 residues. CDR1 and CDR2 from the germline V gene are LGHNA and YNFKEQ. V dropped 0 bases and J dropped 8 bases, with 9 bases sitting between them. The CDR3 DNA is TGTGCCAGCAGCCAAGATGAAGTGGGTACGCAGTATTTT. It yields the protein CASSQDEVGTQYF.

This sequence joins TRBV4-2 and TRBJ2-1; 7 positions match TRBD2. V lost 4 bases, J lost 0 bases, and 9 bases stayed unmatched. This CDR3 has 17 residues. Germline values: CDR1 LGHNA, CDR2 YNFKEQ. The CDR3 bases are TGTGCCAGCAGCCCAACTTCCGGGGACTACTCCTACAATGAGCAGTTCTTC. This gives the protein CASSPTSGDYSYNEQFF.

This clonotype came up many times. The J gene is TRBJ2-7, the V gene TRBV28; 9 bases are a match to TRBD1. This CDR3 spans 16 amino acids. V lost 10 bases and J lost 4; bases outside the gene matches: 17. Germline V CDR1 and CDR2: MDHEN, SYDVKM. CDR3 region: CAITTLGQGIGYEQYF. The DNA of the CDR3 is TGTGCCATTACGACCTTGGGACAGGGTATTGGGTACGAGCAGTACTTC.

This chain joins TRBV30 and TRBJ1-5; the D gene is possibly TRBD1 (5 bases). Germline V gene lookup returns CDR1 GTSNPN and CDR2 SVGIG (reference sequence). CDR3 length: 17 amino acids. Trimming stripped 2 bases from V and 9 bases from J, with 26 bases between. The CDR3: CAWSPPPPGTRDRPQHF. The CDR3 region has the DNA TGTGCCTGGAGTCCACCGCCCCCCGGGACTAGGGATCGGCCCCAGCATTTT.

A few counts support this clonotype. The chain joins TRBV20-1 to TRBJ2-3; 11 bases agree with TRBD2. Per the germline V gene, CDR1 is DFQATT and CDR2 is SNEGSKA (reference sequence). V lost 8 bases and J lost 6; bases outside the gene matches: 7. The CDR3 is 13 residues long. The CDR3 sequence is CSLSGGVADTQYF. DNA of the CDR3: TGCAGTCTTAGCGGGGGGGTGGCCGATACGCAGTATTTT.

This clonotype turned up a few times. The V gene is TRBV30, the J gene TRBJ1-1; no clear D. Germline V gene lookup returns CDR1 GTSNPN and CDR2 SVGIG (reference sequence). The CDR3 covers 13 residues. V was pared by 5 bases and J by 0 bases, with 10 bases between. In nucleotides, the CDR3 is TGTGCCTGGGCGGTTCTGTTGAACACTGAAGCTTTCTTT. It translates to CAWAVLLNTEAFF.

This chain links TRBV27 with TRBJ1-1; possibly TRBD1 for D (5 bases). The V end lost 5 bases, the J end lost 1 base, and 14 bases lay between the germline ends. This CDR3 contains 15 residues. CDR1 MNHEY and CDR2 SMNVEV come from the germline V gene (reference sequence). The CDR3 loop reads CASSDAGRGNTEAFF. The CDR3 DNA reads TGTGCCAGCAGTGACGCAGGGCGGGGGAACACTGAAGCTTTCTTT.

This clonotype was seen ten or more times. V and J are TRBV7-3 and TRBJ2-1; 8 nucleotides line up with TRBD1. Germline V lookup: CDR1 SGHTA, CDR2 FQGTGA. The CDR3 covers 13 residues. Trimming removed 4 bases from V and 14 bases from J; junction bases left unmatched: 10. In DNA form, the CDR3 reads TGTGCCAGCAGCTCCAATGGACAGGGCCTGGAGTTCTTC. Amino acid sequence: CASSSNGQGLEFF.

This clonotype was detected ten times or more. This chain uses TRBV28 with TRBJ2-7; 7 nucleotides line up with TRBD1. Unmatched junction bases numbered 23, after V lost 4 bases and J lost 5 bases. The germline CDR1 and CDR2 sequences are MDHEN and SYDVKM. The CDR3 is 19 residues long. The CDR3 sequence is CASSSSNPNTGASWDEQYF. The DNA for the CDR3 is TGTGCCAGCAGTTCCTCGAACCCAAACACAGGGGCGTCTTGGGACGAGCAGTACTTC.

As to this clonotype: The germline gene is not matched at one end of the junction; a read error may be the cause. The chain employs TRBV28 and TRBJ2-1; D perhaps matches TRBD2 (6 bases). Per the germline V gene, CDR1 is MDHEN and CDR2 is SYDVKM. This CDR3 spans 15 amino acids. The CDR3 protein is CASRNGGVSYDEQFF. In nucleotides, the CDR3 is TGTGCCTCCAGAAATGGCGGGGTTTCCTACGATGAGCAGTTCTTC.

This clonotype was detected only a few times. The chain has TRBV15 and TRBJ2-3; 8 nucleotides match TRBD1. The germline gives CDR1 LNHNV, CDR2 YYDKDF (reference sequence). V lost 5 bases, J lost 1 base, and 14 bases stayed unmatched. The CDR3 has 18 residues. CDR3 DNA sequence: TGTGCCACCAGCTTGGGGGTCGACAGGGGCCCTTGCACAGATACGCAGTATTTT. As protein: CATSLGVDRGPCTDTQYF.